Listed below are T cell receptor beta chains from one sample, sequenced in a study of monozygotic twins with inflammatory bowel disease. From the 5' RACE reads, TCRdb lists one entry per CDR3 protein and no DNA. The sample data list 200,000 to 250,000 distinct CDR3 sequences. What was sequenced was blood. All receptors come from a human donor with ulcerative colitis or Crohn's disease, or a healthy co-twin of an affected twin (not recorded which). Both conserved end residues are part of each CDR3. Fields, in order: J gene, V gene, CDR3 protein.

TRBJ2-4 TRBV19 CASSGTVLAKNIQYF
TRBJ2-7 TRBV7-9 CASSFKGDEQYF
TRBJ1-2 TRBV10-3 CAISEDEGYTF
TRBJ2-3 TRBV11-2 CASSFGVAAPTDTQYF
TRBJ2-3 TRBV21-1 CASSSGLAGGPASDTQYF
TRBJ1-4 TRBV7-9 CASSPLGKEKLFF
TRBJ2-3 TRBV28 CAIQREGLADTQYF
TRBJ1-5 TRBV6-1 CASKATGAGNQPQHF
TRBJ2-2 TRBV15 CATSRDRIGELFF
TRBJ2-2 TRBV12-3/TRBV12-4 CASRPGQGKTGELFF
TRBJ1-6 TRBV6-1 CASSESSSYNSPLHF
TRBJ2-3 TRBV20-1 CSAGSGRAIDTQYF
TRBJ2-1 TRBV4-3 CASSHKSWLGGATVNEQFF
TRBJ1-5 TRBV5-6 CASSSRTGGYNQPQHF
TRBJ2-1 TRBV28 CASSSLGNEQFF
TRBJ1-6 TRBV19 CASSIAGQGKSPLHF
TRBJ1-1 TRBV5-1 CASSYGGTEAFF
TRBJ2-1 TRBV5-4 CASSSGLAGGDEQFF
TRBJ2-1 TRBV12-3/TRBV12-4 CASSLVLRRGDEQFF
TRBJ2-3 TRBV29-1 CSVEDPGRGTDTQYF
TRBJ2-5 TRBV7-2 CASSRTARQETQYF
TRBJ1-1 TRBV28 CASSSPRGQSRNTEAFF
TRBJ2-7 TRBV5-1 CASSWTSGGLYEQYF
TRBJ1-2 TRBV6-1 CASSVTGGSDGYTF
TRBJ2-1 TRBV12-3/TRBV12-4 CASSFGSQGNDNEQFF
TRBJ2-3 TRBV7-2 CASSLGTSGASTDTQYF
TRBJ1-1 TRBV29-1 CSVRTWTENTEAFF
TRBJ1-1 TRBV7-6 CASSLDVGDTEAFF
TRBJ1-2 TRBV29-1 CSVRLGGFDYGYTF
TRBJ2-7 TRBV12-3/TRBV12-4 CASNYRAGEQYF
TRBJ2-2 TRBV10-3 CAIRPGLETGELFF
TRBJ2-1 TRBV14 CASSYSGFSYNEQFF
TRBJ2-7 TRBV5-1 CASSTSGGTYEQYF
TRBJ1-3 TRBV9 CASSLMTRDTIYF
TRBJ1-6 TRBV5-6 CASSLGIGNSPLHF
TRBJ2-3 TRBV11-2 CASSWTGTSGANTDTQYF
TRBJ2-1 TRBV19 CASSLQGLGINEQFF
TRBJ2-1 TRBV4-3 CASSPSSANEQFF
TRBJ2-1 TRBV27 CASSLTSGRANEQFF
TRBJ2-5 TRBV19 CASSWPGPQETQYF
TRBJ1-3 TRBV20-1 CSARDGTYGNTIYF
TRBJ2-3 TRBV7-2 CASSLGAADTQYF
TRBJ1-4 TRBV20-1 CSARPRGGDQALGKLFF
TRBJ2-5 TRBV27 CASSFSSGGETQYF
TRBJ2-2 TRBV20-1 CSARDLLAGGTGELFF
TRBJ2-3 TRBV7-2 CASSLDGADLDTQYF
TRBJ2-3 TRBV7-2 CASSLGILAIDTQYF
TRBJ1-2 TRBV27 CASGPSGTGGGGYTF
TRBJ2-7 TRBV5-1 CASSLATGPYEQYF
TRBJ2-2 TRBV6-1 CASKSGGSTGELFF
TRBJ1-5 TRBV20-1 CSAPVSNSNQPQHF
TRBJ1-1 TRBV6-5 CASSRQGPKGAFF
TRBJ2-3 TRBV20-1 CSARIGGGTDTQYF
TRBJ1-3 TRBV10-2 CASSDPSSGNTIYF
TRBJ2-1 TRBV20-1 CSARDTGLYNEQFF
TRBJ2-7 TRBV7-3 CASSLTGGSEQYF
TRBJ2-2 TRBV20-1 CSARESGRALSGELFF